This entry describes one T cell receptor beta chain. This record comes from a study of blood T cell repertoires in COVID-19. Study overall: Both acute and convalescent COVID-19 samples were obtained from the United States, Italy and Spain.

This CDR3 has 16 amino acids. Trimming left V 0 bases short and J 8 bases short, with 18 bases between. Germline-derived CDR1 and CDR2 are MNHNY and SVGAGI (reference sequence). Patients from Seattle were sampled longitudinally, starting during active infection. Generated by immunoSEQ multiplex PCR, the TCRdb table keeps only in-frame clones and is missing some. Of about 96,000 clones in the sample, 70% to 90% are singletons; the top ten hold more than 3.5%. The receptor was isolated from a human donor with COVID-19, enrolled during active disease. The donor label of this sample is uncertain. The sample consisted of peripheral blood. This chain connects TRBV6-6 to TRBJ2-3, with a tentative D call TRBD1 (6 bases). CDR3 in DNA: TGTGCCAGCAGTTACTCTGGGGGCAGTGGCTTGGGTACGCAGTATTTT. Translated: CASSYSGGSGLGTQYF.